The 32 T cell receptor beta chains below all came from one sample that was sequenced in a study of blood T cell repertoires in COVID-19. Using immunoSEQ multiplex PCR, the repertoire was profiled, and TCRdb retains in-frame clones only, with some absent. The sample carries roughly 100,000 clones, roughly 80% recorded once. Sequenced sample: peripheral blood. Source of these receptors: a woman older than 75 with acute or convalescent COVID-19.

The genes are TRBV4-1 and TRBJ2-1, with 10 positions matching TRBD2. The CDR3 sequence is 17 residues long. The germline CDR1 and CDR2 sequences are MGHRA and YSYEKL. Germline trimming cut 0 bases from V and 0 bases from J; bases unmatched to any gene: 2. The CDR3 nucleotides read TGCGCCAGCAGCCAAGAGTCTAGCGGGAGCTCCTACAATGAGCAGTTCTTC. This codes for CASSQESSGSSYNEQFF.

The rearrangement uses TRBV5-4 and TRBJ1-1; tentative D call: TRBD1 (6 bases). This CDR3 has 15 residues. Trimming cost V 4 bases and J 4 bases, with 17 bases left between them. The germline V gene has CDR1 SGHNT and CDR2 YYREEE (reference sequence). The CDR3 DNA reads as TGTGCCAGCAGCCCGCAAGGGAAAGGGGGCACTGAAGCTTTCTTT. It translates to CASSPQGKGGTEAFF.

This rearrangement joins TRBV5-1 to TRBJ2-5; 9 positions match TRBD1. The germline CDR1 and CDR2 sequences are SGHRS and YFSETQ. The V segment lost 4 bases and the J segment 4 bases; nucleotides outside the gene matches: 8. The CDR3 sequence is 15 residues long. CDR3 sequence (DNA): TGCGCCAGCAGCCAGAAAACAGGGGGCTCAGAGACCCAGTACTTC. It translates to CASSQKTGGSETQYF. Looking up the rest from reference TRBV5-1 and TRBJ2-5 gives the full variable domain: KAGVTQTPRYLIKTRGQQVTLSCSPISGHRSVSWYQQTPGQGLQFLFEYFSETQRNKGNFPGRFSGRQFSNSRSEMNVSTLELGDSALYLCASSQKTGGSETQYFGPGTRLLVL.

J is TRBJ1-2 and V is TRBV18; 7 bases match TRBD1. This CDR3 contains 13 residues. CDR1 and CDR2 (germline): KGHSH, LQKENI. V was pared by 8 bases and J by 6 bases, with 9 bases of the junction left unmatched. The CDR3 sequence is CASTSTGFDGYTF. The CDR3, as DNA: TGTGCCAGCACCTCGACAGGGTTCGATGGCTACACCTTC.

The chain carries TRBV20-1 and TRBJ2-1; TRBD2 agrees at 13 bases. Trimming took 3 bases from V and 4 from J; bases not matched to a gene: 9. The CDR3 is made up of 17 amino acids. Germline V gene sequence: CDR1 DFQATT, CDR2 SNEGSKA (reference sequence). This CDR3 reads CSASGTSGAPSYNEQFF. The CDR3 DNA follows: TGCAGTGCTAGTGGGACTAGCGGGGCCCCCTCATACAATGAGCAGTTCTTC.

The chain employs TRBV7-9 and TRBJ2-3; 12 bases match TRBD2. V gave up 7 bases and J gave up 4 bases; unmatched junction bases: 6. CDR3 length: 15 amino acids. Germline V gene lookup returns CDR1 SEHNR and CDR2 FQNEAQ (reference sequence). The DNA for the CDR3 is TGTGCCAGCACCCTGACTAGCGGGAGTGCAGATACGCAGTATTTT. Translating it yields CASTLTSGSADTQYF.

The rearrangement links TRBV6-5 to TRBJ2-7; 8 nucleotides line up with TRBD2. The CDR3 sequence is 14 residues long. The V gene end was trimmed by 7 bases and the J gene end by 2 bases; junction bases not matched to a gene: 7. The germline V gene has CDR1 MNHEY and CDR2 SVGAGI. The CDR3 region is CASTLTSGAYEQYF. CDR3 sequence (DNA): TGTGCCAGCACCTTAACTAGCGGAGCCTACGAGCAGTACTTC.

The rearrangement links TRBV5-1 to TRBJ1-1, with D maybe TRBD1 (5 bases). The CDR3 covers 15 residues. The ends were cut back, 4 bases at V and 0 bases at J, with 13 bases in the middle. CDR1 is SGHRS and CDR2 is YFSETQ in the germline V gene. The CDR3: CASSPYSTVNTEAFF. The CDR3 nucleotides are TGCGCCAGCAGCCCCTATTCGACAGTGAACACTGAAGCTTTCTTT. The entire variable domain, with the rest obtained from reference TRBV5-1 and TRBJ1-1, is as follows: KAGVTQTPRYLIKTRGQQVTLSCSPISGHRSVSWYQQTPGQGLQFLFEYFSETQRNKGNFPGRFSGRQFSNSRSEMNVSTLELGDSALYLCASSPYSTVNTEAFFGQGTRLTVV.

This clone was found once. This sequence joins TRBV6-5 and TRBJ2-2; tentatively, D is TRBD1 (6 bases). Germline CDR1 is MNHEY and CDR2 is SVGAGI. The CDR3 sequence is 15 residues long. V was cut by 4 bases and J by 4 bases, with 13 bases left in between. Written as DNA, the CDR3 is TGTGCCAGCAGTTCCGGACAGTGGATCACCGGGGAGCTGTTTTTT. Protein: CASSSGQWITGELFF.

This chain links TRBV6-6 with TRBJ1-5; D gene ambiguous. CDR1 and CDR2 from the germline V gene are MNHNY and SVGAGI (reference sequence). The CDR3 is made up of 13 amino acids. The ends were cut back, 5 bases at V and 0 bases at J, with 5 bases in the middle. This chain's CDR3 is CASSPYSNQPQHF. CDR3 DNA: TGTGCCAGCAGTCCCTATAGCAATCAGCCCCAGCATTTT.

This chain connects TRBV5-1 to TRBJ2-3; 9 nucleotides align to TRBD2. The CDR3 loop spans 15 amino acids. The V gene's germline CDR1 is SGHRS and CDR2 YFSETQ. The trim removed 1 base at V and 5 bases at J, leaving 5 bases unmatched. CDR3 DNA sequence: TGCGCCAGCAGCTTGAACGCGGGAGGGGGAGATACGCAGTATTTT. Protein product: CASSLNAGGGDTQYF.

DNA for the CDR3: TGTGCCAGCAGCTCAATGGGGACTTCGGGTTCACCCCTCCACTTT. Amino acids: CASSSMGTSGSPLHF. The chain couples TRBV7-2 to TRBJ1-6; perhaps TRBD1 as D (5 bases). Germline-derived CDR1 and CDR2 are SGHTA and FQGNSA. The V and J ends lost 4 bases and 9 bases respectively, with 16 bases between them. The CDR3 runs 15 residues.

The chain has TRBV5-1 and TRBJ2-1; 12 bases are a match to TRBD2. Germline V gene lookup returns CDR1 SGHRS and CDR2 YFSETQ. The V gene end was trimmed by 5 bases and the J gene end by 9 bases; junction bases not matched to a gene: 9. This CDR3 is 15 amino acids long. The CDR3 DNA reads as TGCGCCAGCAGAAAGGGGACTAGCGGGTTCAGTGAGCAGTTCTTC. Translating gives CASRKGTSGFSEQFF.

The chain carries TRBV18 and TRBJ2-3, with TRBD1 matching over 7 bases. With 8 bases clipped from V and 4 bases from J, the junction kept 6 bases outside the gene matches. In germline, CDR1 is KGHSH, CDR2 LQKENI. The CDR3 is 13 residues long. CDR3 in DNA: TGTGCCAGCGCCGACAGGGCCGCAGATACGCAGTATTTT. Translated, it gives CASADRAADTQYF.

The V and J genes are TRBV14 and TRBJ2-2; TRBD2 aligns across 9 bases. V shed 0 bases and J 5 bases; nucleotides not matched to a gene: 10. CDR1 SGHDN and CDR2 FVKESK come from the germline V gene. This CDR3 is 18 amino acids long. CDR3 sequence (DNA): TGTGCCAGCAGCCAAGATCTTGGGCTAGCGGGAAGAACCGGGGAGCTGTTTTTT. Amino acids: CASSQDLGLAGRTGELFF.

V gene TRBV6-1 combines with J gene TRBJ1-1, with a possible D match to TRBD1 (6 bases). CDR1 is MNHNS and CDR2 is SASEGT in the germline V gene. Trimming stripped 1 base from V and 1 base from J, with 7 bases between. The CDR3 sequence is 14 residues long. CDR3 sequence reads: CASSEGTANTEAFF. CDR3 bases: TGTGCCAGCAGTGAAGGGACAGCGAACACTGAAGCTTTCTTT.

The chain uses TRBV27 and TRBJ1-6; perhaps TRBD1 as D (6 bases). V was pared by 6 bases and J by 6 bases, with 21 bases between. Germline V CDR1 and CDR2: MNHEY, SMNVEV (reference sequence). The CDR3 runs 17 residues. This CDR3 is CASRKPDLGHRNSPLHF. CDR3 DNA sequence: TGTGCCAGCAGAAAGCCGGATTTGGGACATCGTAATTCACCCCTCCACTTT.

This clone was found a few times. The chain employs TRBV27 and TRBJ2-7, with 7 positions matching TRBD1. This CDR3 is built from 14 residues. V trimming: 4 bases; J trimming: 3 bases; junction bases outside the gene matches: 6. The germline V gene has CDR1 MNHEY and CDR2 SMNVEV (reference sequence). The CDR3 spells CASSSTGSFYEQYV. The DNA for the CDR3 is TGTGCCAGCAGTTCGACAGGGAGTTTCTACGAGCAGTACGTC.

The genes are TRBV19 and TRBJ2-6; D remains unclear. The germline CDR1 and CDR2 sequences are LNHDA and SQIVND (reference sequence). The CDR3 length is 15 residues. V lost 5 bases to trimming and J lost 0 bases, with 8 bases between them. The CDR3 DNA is TGTGCCAGTAGTCTTACAGTCTCTGGGGCCAACGTCCTGACTTTC. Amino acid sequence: CASSLTVSGANVLTF.

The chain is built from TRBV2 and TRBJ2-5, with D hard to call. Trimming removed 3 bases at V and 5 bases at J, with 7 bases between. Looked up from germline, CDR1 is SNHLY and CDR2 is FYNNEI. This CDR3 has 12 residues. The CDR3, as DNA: TGTGCCAGCAGTGAGGAGAGGGAGACCCAGTACTTC. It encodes CASSEERETQYF. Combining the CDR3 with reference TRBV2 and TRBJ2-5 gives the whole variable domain EPEVTQTPSHQVTQMGQEVILRCVPISNHLYFYWYRQILGQKVEFLVSFYNNEISEKSEIFDDQFSVERPDGSNFTLKIRSTKLEDSAMYFCASSEERETQYFGPGTRLLVL.

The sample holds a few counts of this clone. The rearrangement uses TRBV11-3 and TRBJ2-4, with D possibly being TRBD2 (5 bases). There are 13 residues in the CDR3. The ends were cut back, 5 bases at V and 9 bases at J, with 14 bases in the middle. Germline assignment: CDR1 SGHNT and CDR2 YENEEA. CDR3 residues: CASSPQREGIQYF. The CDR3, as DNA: TGTGCCAGCAGCCCGCAGAGGGAAGGCATTCAGTACTTC.

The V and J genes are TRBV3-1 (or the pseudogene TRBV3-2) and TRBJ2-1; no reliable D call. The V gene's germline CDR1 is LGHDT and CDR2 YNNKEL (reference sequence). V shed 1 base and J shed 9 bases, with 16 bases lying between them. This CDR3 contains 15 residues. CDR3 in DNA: TGTGCCAGCAGCCAAGGTATAGCCCGAATGGCTGAGCAGTTCTTC. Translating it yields CASSQGIARMAEQFF.

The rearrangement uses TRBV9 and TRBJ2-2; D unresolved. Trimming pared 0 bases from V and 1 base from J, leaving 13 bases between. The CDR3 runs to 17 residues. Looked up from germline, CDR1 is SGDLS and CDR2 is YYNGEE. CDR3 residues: CASSVASSLMNTGELFF. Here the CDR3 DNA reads TGTGCCAGCAGCGTAGCTAGTAGTCTTATGAACACCGGGGAGCTGTTTTTT.

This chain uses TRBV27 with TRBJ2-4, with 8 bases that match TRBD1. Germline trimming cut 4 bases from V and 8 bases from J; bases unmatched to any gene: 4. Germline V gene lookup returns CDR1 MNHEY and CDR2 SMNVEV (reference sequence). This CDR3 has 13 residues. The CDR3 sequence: CASSSQGAYIQYF. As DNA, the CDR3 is TGTGCCAGCAGTTCTCAGGGGGCGTACATTCAGTACTTC.

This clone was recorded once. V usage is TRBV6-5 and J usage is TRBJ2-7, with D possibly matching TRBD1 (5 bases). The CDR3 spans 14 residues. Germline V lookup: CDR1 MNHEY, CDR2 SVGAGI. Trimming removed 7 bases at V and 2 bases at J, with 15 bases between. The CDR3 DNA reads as TGTGCCAGCAATAGGCTAACAGGACCCTACGAGCAGTACTTC. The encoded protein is CASNRLTGPYEQYF.

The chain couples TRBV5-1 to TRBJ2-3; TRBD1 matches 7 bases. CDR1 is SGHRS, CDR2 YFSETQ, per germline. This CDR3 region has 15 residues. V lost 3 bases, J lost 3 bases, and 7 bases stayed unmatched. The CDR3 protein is CASSSLETGTDTQYF. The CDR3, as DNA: TGCGCCAGCAGCTCCTTGGAGACAGGGACAGATACGCAGTATTTT. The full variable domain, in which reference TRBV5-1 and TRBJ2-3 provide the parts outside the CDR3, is KAGVTQTPRYLIKTRGQQVTLSCSPISGHRSVSWYQQTPGQGLQFLFEYFSETQRNKGNFPGRFSGRQFSNSRSEMNVSTLELGDSALYLCASSSLETGTDTQYFGPGTRLTVL.

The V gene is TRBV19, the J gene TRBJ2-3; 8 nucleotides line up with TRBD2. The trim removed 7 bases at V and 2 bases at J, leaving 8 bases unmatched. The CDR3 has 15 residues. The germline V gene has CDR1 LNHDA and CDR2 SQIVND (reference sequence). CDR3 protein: CASKPAGVYTDTQYF. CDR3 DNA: TGTGCCAGTAAACCAGCGGGAGTGTACACAGATACGCAGTATTTT.

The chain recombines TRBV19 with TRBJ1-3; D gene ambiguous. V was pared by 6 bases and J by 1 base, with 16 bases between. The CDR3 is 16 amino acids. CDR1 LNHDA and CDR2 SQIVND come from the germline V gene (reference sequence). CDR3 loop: CASRTTDVRSGNTIYF. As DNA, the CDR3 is TGTGCCAGTAGGACCACAGATGTCAGGTCTGGAAACACCATATATTTT.

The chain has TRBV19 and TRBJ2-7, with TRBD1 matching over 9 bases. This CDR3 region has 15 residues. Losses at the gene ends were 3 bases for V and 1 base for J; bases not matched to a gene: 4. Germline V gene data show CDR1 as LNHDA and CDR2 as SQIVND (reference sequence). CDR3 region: CASSILGQGSYEQYF. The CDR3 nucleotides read TGTGCCAGTAGTATCCTGGGACAGGGTTCCTACGAGCAGTACTTC.

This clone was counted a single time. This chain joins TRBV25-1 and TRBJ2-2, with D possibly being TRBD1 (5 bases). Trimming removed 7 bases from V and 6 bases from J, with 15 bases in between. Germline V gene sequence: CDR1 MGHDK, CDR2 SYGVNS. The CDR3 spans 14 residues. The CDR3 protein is CASTQGRVAGELFF. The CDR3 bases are TGTGCCAGCACCCAAGGCAGGGTAGCCGGGGAGCTGTTTTTT.

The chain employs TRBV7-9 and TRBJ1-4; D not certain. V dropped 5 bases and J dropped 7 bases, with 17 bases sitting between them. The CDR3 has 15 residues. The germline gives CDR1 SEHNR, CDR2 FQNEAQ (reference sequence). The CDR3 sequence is CASSPFVAGSEKLFF. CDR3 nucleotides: TGTGCCAGCAGCCCCTTCGTCGCCGGGTCTGAAAAACTGTTTTTT. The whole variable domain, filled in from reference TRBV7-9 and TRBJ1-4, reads DTGVSQNPRHKITKRGQNVTFRCDPISEHNRLYWYRQTLGQGPEFLTYFQNEAQLEKSRLLSDRFSAERPKGSFSTLEIQRTEQGDSAMYLCASSPFVAGSEKLFFGSGTQLSVL.

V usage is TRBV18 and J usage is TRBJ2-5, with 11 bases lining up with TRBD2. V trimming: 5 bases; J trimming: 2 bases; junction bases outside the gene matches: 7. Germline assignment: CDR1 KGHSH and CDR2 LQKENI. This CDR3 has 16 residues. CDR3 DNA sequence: TGTGCCAGCTCAAATAATGGACTAGCGGGTCAAGAGACCCAGTACTTC. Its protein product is CASSNNGLAGQETQYF.